Listed here are 8 T cell receptor beta chains from one sample, sequenced in a study of T cell repertoires in cytomegalovirus infection. TCRdb analysed the reads with MiXCR anew, one entry per CDR3 protein. The sample includes about 740,000 distinct CDR3 sequences, under 40% of them seen just once. Sequenced input: PBMCs. The receptors shown here come from a human donor in good health (CMV status not recorded). Some clones in this sample may be carry-over from other donors' samples.

This clonotype has a count of ten or more. The rearrangement uses TRBV7-8 and TRBJ2-1; D not resolved. The CDR3 is 13 amino acids. Per the germline V gene, CDR1 is SGHVS and CDR2 is FQNEAQ. V lost 5 bases and J lost 4, with 9 bases in between. CDR3 loop: CASSLRHYNEQFF. For the CDR3, the DNA is TGTGCCAGCAGCCTACGACATTACAATGAGCAGTTCTTC. Full variable domain (rest looked up from reference TRBV7-8 and TRBJ2-1): GAGVSQSPRYKVAKRGQDVALRCDPISGHVSLFWYQQALGQGPEFLTYFQNEAQLDKSGLPSDRFFAERPEGSVSTLKIQRTQQEDSAVYLCASSLRHYNEQFFGPGTRLTVL.

The J gene is TRBJ2-3, the V gene TRBV6-6; D unresolved. The CDR3 spans 11 residues. The V end lost 2 bases, the J end lost 5 bases, and 2 bases lay between the germline ends. Germline lookup yields CDR1 MNHNY and CDR2 SVGAGI (reference sequence). CDR3 region: CASSYIDTQYF. CDR3 nucleotides: TGTGCCAGCAGTTACATAGATACGCAGTATTTT.

Turning to this clonotype: One end of the junction varies from germline; a read error may be responsible. The chain couples TRBV28 to TRBJ2-2; D uncertain. Germline V gene sequence: CDR1 MDHEN, CDR2 SYDVKM. The CDR3 has 15 residues. Here the CDR3 DNA reads TGTGCCAGAAGTTTCCCGGGTCACAACACCGGGGAGCTGTTTTTT. Protein product: CARSFPGHNTGELFF.

On this clonotype: At one boundary the junction diverges from the germline segment, which might be a read error. This sequence joins TRBV20-1 and TRBJ2-2; TRBD1 matches at 7 bases. Germline loops: CDR1 DFQATT, CDR2 SNEGSKA (reference sequence). CDR3 size: 15 residues. CDR3 DNA sequence: TGCAGTTCTAGAGATCTTGACAGGGTCACTGGGGAGCTGTTTTTT. Its protein is CSSRDLDRVTGELFF.

This clonotype was seen repeatedly, ten times or more. CDR3 bases: TGTGCCAGCAGCCCTGCCTCCTACGAGCAGTACTTC. Translation: CASSPASYEQYF. The chain combines TRBV7-9 with TRBJ2-7; D remains unclear. V gave up 5 bases and J gave up 0 bases, with 5 bases separating them. The CDR3 is 12 residues long. Germline V gives CDR1 SEHNR, CDR2 FQNEAQ (reference sequence). The complete variable domain, with remaining parts taken from reference TRBV7-9 and TRBJ2-7, reads DTGVSQNPRHKITKRGQNVTFRCDPISEHNRLYWYRQTLGQGPEFLTYFQNEAQLEKSRLLSDRFSAERPKGSFSTLEIQRTEQGDSAMYLCASSPASYEQYFGPGTRLTVT.

In its sample, this clonotype was seen a few times. The CDR3 reads CASSSSGIMNTEAFF. The CDR3 region has the DNA TGTGCCAGCAGCTCCTCAGGGATTATGAACACTGAAGCTTTCTTT. The chain uses TRBV7-2 and TRBJ1-1, with D possibly being TRBD1 (5 bases). Trimming took 4 bases from V and 0 from J, leaving 12 bases between them. Per germline, CDR1 SGHTA and CDR2 FQGNSA. The CDR3 is 15 amino acids. Drawing the rest from reference TRBV7-2 and TRBJ1-1, the complete variable domain is GAGVSQSPSNKVTEKGKDVELRCDPISGHTALYWYRQSLGQGLEFLIYFQGNSAPDKSGLPSDRFSAERTGGSVSTLTIQRTQQEDSAVYLCASSSSGIMNTEAFFGQGTRLTVV.

This clonotype was detected ten times or more. The chain has TRBV4-1 and TRBJ2-2; D is ambiguous. V lost 0 bases, J lost 7 bases, and 6 bases lay in between. The CDR3 contains 13 residues. Per the germline V gene, CDR1 is MGHRA and CDR2 is YSYEKL. The CDR3 loop reads CASSQERFGELFF. CDR3 bases: TGCGCCAGCAGCCAAGAAAGATTCGGGGAGCTGTTTTTT.

This clonotype was found a few times. The chain employs TRBV28 and TRBJ1-5, with a weak D call TRBD1 (6 bases). Per germline, CDR1 MDHEN and CDR2 SYDVKM. Trimming stripped 6 bases from V and 4 bases from J, with 16 bases between. The CDR3 is 15 residues long. As DNA, the CDR3 is TGTGCCAGCAGACCGCCGAGGGGACAAAATCAGCCCCAGCATTTT. Its protein is CASRPPRGQNQPQHF.